Following are 8 T cell receptor beta chains from one sample sequenced in a study of human T cells and chemical hapten exposure. MiXCR, applied by TCRdb to the RACE reads, yields one record per CDR3 protein. The sample holds some 80,000 distinct CDR3 sequences, around 11% seen once. Time point noted: patch test 1, 2 weeks after DPC sensitization. Specified treatment: therapeutic diphenylcyclopropenone sensitization with weekly scalp DPC. Specimen: whole blood, collected in connection with sensitization to the hapten diphenylcyclopropenone (DPC). These receptors came from a woman between 50 and 59 years old with alopecia areata. Some clones in this sample may be carry-over from other donors' samples.

This clonotype was counted ten times or more. V is TRBV20-1 and J is TRBJ2-7; 10 bases fit TRBD2. The CDR3 covers 15 residues. V was clipped by 1 base and J by 0 bases; unmatched bases: 3. Germline V gene sequence: CDR1 DFQATT, CDR2 SNEGSKA (reference sequence). CDR3 DNA: TGCAGTGCTAGAGGAGGACTAGCGGACTCCTACGAGCAGTACTTC. Amino acids: CSARGGLADSYEQYF.

CDR3 amino acids: CSAPRGGRRTEAFF. CDR3 nucleotides: TGCAGCGCCCCCAGGGGCGGCCGGCGCACTGAAGCTTTCTTT. V and J are TRBV29-1 and TRBJ1-1; TRBD1 might be the D (6 bases). Deletions cut 7 bases from V and 4 bases from J, with 19 bases between. This CDR3 contains 14 residues. The V gene's germline CDR1 is SQVTM and CDR2 ANQGSEA.

This clonotype was counted many times. The chain carries TRBV24-1 and TRBJ1-2, with 9 positions matching TRBD1. V shed 3 bases and J 3 bases; nucleotides not matched to a gene: 4. Germline V lookup: CDR1 KGHDR, CDR2 SFDVKD. The CDR3 is made up of 15 amino acids. The CDR3 nucleotides are TGTGCCACCAGTGATCCCGGACAGGGGCACTATGGCTACACCTTC. Its translation: CATSDPGQGHYGYTF.

This clonotype was found many times. The V call is TRBV18, the J call TRBJ2-7; TRBD2 agrees at 9 bases. V trimming: 4 bases; J trimming: 7 bases; junction bases outside the gene matches: 11. The germline V gene encodes CDR1 KGHSH and CDR2 LQKENI. CDR3 length: 15 amino acids. CDR3 loop: CASSQPGLAVWEQYF. The CDR3 DNA follows: TGTGCCAGCTCACAGCCGGGACTAGCCGTCTGGGAGCAGTACTTC.

The V and J genes are TRBV7-8 and TRBJ2-5, with D uncertain. The length of the CDR3 is 16 residues. V shed 0 bases and J shed 4 bases, with 15 bases lying between them. CDR1 SGHVS and CDR2 FQNEAQ come from the germline V gene. CDR3 bases: TGTGCCAGCAGCTTAGCCGAACCGCGCTCAGGAGAGACCCAGTACTTC. Residues: CASSLAEPRSGETQYF.

This clonotype was counted at least ten times. This rearrangement joins TRBV27 to TRBJ1-1; 10 bases fit TRBD1. This CDR3 comprises 14 residues. V shed 6 bases, J shed 1 base, and the junction held 2 bases outside the gene matches. Germline CDR1 reads MNHEY; CDR2 reads SMNVEV (reference sequence). CDR3 protein: CASRGQGRNTEAFF. The CDR3 DNA sequence: TGTGCCAGCAGGGGACAGGGGCGGAACACTGAAGCTTTCTTT.

Many counts were recorded for this clonotype. This chain connects TRBV7-2 to TRBJ2-3, with TRBD2 matching 10 bases. This CDR3 is 18 amino acids long. The ends lost 5 bases at V and 1 base at J; junction bases unmatched: 12. Per the germline V gene, CDR1 is SGHTA and CDR2 is FQGNSA. CDR3 sequence reads: CASSRLAGASRGTDTQYF. The CDR3 coding sequence is TGTGCCAGCAGCCGCCTAGCGGGGGCCTCTAGGGGCACAGATACGCAGTATTTT.

The V call is TRBV28, the J call TRBJ2-3; 9 bases map to TRBD2. With 7 bases clipped from V and 0 bases from J, the junction kept 5 bases outside the gene matches. The germline V gene encodes CDR1 MDHEN and CDR2 SYDVKM. This CDR3 comprises 15 residues. This CDR3 reads CASTGTSPSTDTQYF. CDR3 nucleotide sequence: TGTGCCAGCACCGGGACTAGCCCTAGCACAGATACGCAGTATTTT.